The rows below give T cell receptor beta chains drawn from one sample of a study of post-analysis software for immune sequencing data. TCRdb independently ran MiXCR on the PCR reads; one entry per CDR3 protein. The table lists hundreds of thousands of distinct CDR3 sequences, less than 35% of them singletons. Sequencing used blood. All receptors come from a girl under 18 with multiple sclerosis. Both conserved end residues are part of each CDR3. Each record gives: J gene, V gene, clone size, D gene, CDR3 protein, CDR3 DNA. D genes are given only for firm matches. Size tells how often a clone was seen (once, few, many) or the class of an expanded clone, and some rows leave it out.

J gene: TRBJ2-7
V gene: TRBV7-2
clone size: .
D gene: TRBD1
CDR3 protein: CASSPDRANEQYF
CDR3 DNA: TGTGCCAGCAGCCCAGACAGGGCTAACGAGCAGTACTTC

J gene: TRBJ2-5
V gene: TRBV12-3/TRBV12-4
clone size: few
D gene: .
CDR3 protein: CASSPVGLTQYF
CDR3 DNA: TGTGCCAGCAGCCCCGTCGGGTTGACCCAGTACTTC

J gene: TRBJ2-1
V gene: TRBV10-3
clone size: .
D gene: TRBD2
CDR3 protein: CAISGLAGSNEQFF
CDR3 DNA: TGTGCCATCAGCGGACTAGCGGGATCCAATGAGCAGTTCTTC

J gene: TRBJ2-1
V gene: TRBV7-2
clone size: .
D gene: TRBD2
CDR3 protein: CASSWTSGKMNEQFF
CDR3 DNA: TGTGCCAGCAGCTGGACTAGCGGGAAGATGAATGAGCAGTTCTTC

J gene: TRBJ1-1
V gene: TRBV12-3/TRBV12-4
clone size: .
D gene: .
CDR3 protein: CASSLAGAGWVNTEAFF
CDR3 DNA: TGTGCCAGCAGTTTAGCGGGGGCAGGGTGGGTGAACACTGAAGCTTTCTTT

J gene: TRBJ2-5
V gene: TRBV10-3
clone size: few
D gene: TRBD1
CDR3 protein: CAISESGQAAETQYF
CDR3 DNA: TGTGCCATCAGTGAGTCGGGACAGGCAGCGGAGACCCAGTACTTC

J gene: TRBJ2-7
V gene: TRBV20-1
clone size: few
D gene: TRBD1
CDR3 protein: CSAIRGNEQYF
CDR3 DNA: TGCAGTGCCATCAGGGGGAACGAGCAGTACTTC

J gene: TRBJ2-1
V gene: TRBV5-1
clone size: .
D gene: .
CDR3 protein: CASSLAYLVAEQFF
CDR3 DNA: TGCGCCAGCAGCTTGGCCTACCTAGTTGCTGAGCAGTTCTTC

J gene: TRBJ1-1
V gene: TRBV4-1
clone size: .
D gene: .
CDR3 protein: CASSPTLRGWGTEAFF
CDR3 DNA: TGCGCCAGCAGCCCAACTTTACGTGGTTGGGGTACTGAAGCTTTCTTT

J gene: TRBJ2-1
V gene: TRBV4-3
clone size: many
D gene: .
CDR3 protein: CASSQEAGFTNNEQFF
CDR3 DNA: TGCGCCAGCAGCCAAGAGGCGGGGTTTACGAACAATGAGCAGTTCTTC

J gene: TRBJ1-2
V gene: TRBV6-6
clone size: many
D gene: .
CDR3 protein: CASSSEATNYGYTF
CDR3 DNA: TGTGCCAGCAGCTCCGAGGCCACTAACTATGGCTACACCTTC

J gene: TRBJ2-7
V gene: TRBV6-5
clone size: .
D gene: .
CDR3 protein: CACSPAGLHEQYF
CDR3 DNA: TGTGCCTGCAGTCCTGCGGGACTTCACGAGCAGTACTTC

J gene: TRBJ2-5
V gene: TRBV7-2
clone size: few
D gene: .
CDR3 protein: CASSRRLVYETQYF
CDR3 DNA: TGTGCCAGCAGCCGCCGACTAGTATATGAGACCCAGTACTTC

J gene: TRBJ2-7
V gene: TRBV7-8
clone size: once
D gene: .
CDR3 protein: CASSPGGGGHEQYF
CDR3 DNA: TGTGCCAGCAGCCCAGGGGGGGGGGGCCACGAGCAGTACTTC

J gene: TRBJ2-5
V gene: TRBV19
clone size: few
D gene: .
CDR3 protein: CASKKGGYQETQYF
CDR3 DNA: TGTGCCAGTAAAAAGGGGGGGTACCAAGAGACCCAGTACTTC

J gene: TRBJ2-3
V gene: TRBV2
clone size: .
D gene: .
CDR3 protein: CASSYKKGLTDTQYF
CDR3 DNA: TGTGCCAGCAGCTACAAGAAAGGCCTCACAGATACGCAGTATTTT

J gene: TRBJ2-3
V gene: TRBV20-1
clone size: .
D gene: TRBD2
CDR3 protein: CSASLRLAEEDTQYF
CDR3 DNA: TGCAGTGCTAGCCTCCGACTAGCGGAAGAAGATACGCAGTATTTT

J gene: TRBJ2-1
V gene: TRBV3-1
clone size: .
D gene: TRBD2
CDR3 protein: CASSHPFGLATGNEQFF
CDR3 DNA: TGTGCCAGCAGCCACCCTTTCGGACTAGCGACGGGAAATGAGCAGTTCTTC

J gene: TRBJ1-2
V gene: TRBV13
clone size: .
D gene: .
CDR3 protein: CAGSPLWGGGYTF
CDR3 DNA: TGTGCCGGCAGCCCTCTGTGGGGGGGCGGCTACACCTTC

J gene: TRBJ2-3
V gene: TRBV29-1
clone size: few
D gene: .
CDR3 protein: CSGGQGRGSTDTQYF
CDR3 DNA: TGCAGCGGGGGGCAGGGGCGGGGGAGCACAGATACGCAGTATTTT

J gene: TRBJ2-1
V gene: TRBV4-3
clone size: .
D gene: TRBD1
CDR3 protein: CASSQDGTGVNEQFF
CDR3 DNA: TGCGCCAGCAGCCAAGACGGGACAGGGGTAAATGAGCAGTTCTTC

J gene: TRBJ1-2
V gene: TRBV7-2
clone size: few
D gene: .
CDR3 protein: CASSLGSLGTSYGYTF
CDR3 DNA: TGTGCCAGCAGCTTAGGGAGCCTCGGGACATCTTATGGCTACACCTTC

J gene: TRBJ1-2
V gene: TRBV6-5
clone size: few
D gene: .
CDR3 protein: CASSTGGGGYGYTF
CDR3 DNA: TGTGCCAGCAGTACCGGTGGGGGCGGCTATGGCTACACCTTC

J gene: TRBJ2-7
V gene: TRBV20-1
clone size: many
D gene: TRBD1
CDR3 protein: CSIARDRGRGSYEQYF
CDR3 DNA: TGCAGTATAGCCCGGGACAGGGGGCGCGGGTCCTACGAGCAGTACTTC

J gene: TRBJ2-5
V gene: TRBV20-1
clone size: .
D gene: TRBD2
CDR3 protein: CSPTSGRAIYETQYF
CDR3 DNA: TGCAGCCCTACTAGCGGGAGGGCCATTTATGAGACCCAGTACTTC

J gene: TRBJ2-1
V gene: TRBV5-6
clone size: .
D gene: TRBD2
CDR3 protein: CASSLAGGPSDNEQFF
CDR3 DNA: TGTGCCAGCAGCTTGGCGGGGGGTCCCTCCGACAATGAGCAGTTCTTC

J gene: TRBJ2-7
V gene: TRBV4-1
clone size: few
D gene: .
CDR3 protein: CASSGVSDEQYF
CDR3 DNA: TGCGCCAGCAGCGGGGTTAGCGACGAGCAGTACTTC

J gene: TRBJ2-7
V gene: TRBV20-1
clone size: .
D gene: TRBD1
CDR3 protein: CSAKDRIPYEQYF
CDR3 DNA: TGCAGTGCTAAGGACAGGATACCCTACGAGCAGTACTTC

J gene: TRBJ2-3
V gene: TRBV20-1
clone size: .
D gene: .
CDR3 protein: CSARDPGRDTQYF
CDR3 DNA: TGCAGTGCTAGAGATCCAGGGAGAGATACGCAGTATTTT

J gene: TRBJ1-4
V gene: TRBV9
clone size: few
D gene: TRBD1
CDR3 protein: CASSQSPGQGMGTNEKLFF
CDR3 DNA: TGTGCCAGCAGCCAAAGTCCGGGACAGGGGATGGGGACTAATGAAAAACTGTTTTTT

J gene: TRBJ2-1
V gene: TRBV29-1
clone size: few
D gene: .
CDR3 protein: CSVADSSTAYNEQFF
CDR3 DNA: TGCAGCGTGGCCGACAGTAGTACGGCCTACAATGAGCAGTTCTTC

J gene: TRBJ1-1
V gene: TRBV6-5
clone size: few
D gene: .
CDR3 protein: CASAQREGFPEAFF
CDR3 DNA: TGTGCCAGCGCCCAACGGGAGGGATTCCCTGAAGCTTTCTTT

J gene: TRBJ2-7
V gene: TRBV20-1
clone size: .
D gene: TRBD2
CDR3 protein: CSAILAGGSRGQYF
CDR3 DNA: TGCAGTGCTATACTAGCGGGAGGTTCACGCGGGCAGTACTTC

J gene: TRBJ2-3
V gene: TRBV20-1
clone size: few
D gene: TRBD2
CDR3 protein: CSASRTSTSTDTQYF
CDR3 DNA: TGCAGTGCTTCCCGGACTAGCACTAGCACAGATACGCAGTATTTT

J gene: TRBJ2-3
V gene: TRBV29-1
clone size: .
D gene: TRBD1
CDR3 protein: CSVLPGGRTGTQYF
CDR3 DNA: TGCAGCGTTCTCCCAGGGGGCAGGACAGGTACGCAGTATTTT

J gene: TRBJ1-1
V gene: TRBV29-1
clone size: .
D gene: .
CDR3 protein: CSVARGRNTEAFF
CDR3 DNA: TGCAGCGTGGCTAGGGGGAGGAACACTGAAGCTTTCTTT

J gene: TRBJ2-1
V gene: TRBV6-2/TRBV6-3
clone size: .
D gene: TRBD2
CDR3 protein: CASSYVAGGRGEQFF
CDR3 DNA: TGTGCCAGCAGTTACGTCGCGGGAGGGCGGGGTGAGCAGTTCTTC

J gene: TRBJ1-6
V gene: TRBV5-1
clone size: .
D gene: TRBD1
CDR3 protein: CASSPWLVGQHNSPLHF
CDR3 DNA: TGCGCCAGCAGCCCCTGGCTGGTGGGACAGCATAATTCACCCCTCCACTTT

J gene: TRBJ2-1
V gene: TRBV5-1
clone size: many
D gene: TRBD2
CDR3 protein: CASSFTGLAGPYNEQFF
CDR3 DNA: TGCGCCAGCAGCTTTACGGGACTAGCGGGGCCCTACAATGAGCAGTTCTTC

J gene: TRBJ1-2
V gene: TRBV6-2/TRBV6-3
clone size: few
D gene: .
CDR3 protein: CASSYGRFYGYTF
CDR3 DNA: TGTGCCAGCAGTTACGGCAGGTTCTATGGCTACACCTTC

J gene: TRBJ2-1
V gene: TRBV15
clone size: .
D gene: TRBD2
CDR3 protein: CATSRDVPSGSSYNEQFF
CDR3 DNA: TGTGCCACCAGCAGAGACGTGCCTAGCGGGAGCTCCTACAATGAGCAGTTCTTC

J gene: TRBJ2-7
V gene: TRBV2
clone size: once
D gene: .
CDR3 protein: CASSRAATYEQYF
CDR3 DNA: TGTGCCAGCAGCCGGGCCGCGACCTACGAGCAGTACTTC

J gene: TRBJ2-5
V gene: TRBV28
clone size: once
D gene: .
CDR3 protein: CASSSGINRPGRRETQYF
CDR3 DNA: TGTGCCAGCAGTTCAGGGATCAACAGACCGGGGCGACGAGAGACCCAGTACTTC

J gene: TRBJ2-7
V gene: TRBV28
clone size: .
D gene: .
CDR3 protein: CASSISTSYEQYF
CDR3 DNA: TGTGCCAGCAGTATATCGACTAGCTACGAGCAGTACTTC

J gene: TRBJ2-3
V gene: TRBV7-2
clone size: .
D gene: TRBD2
CDR3 protein: CASSLGPGLAGVTDTQYF
CDR3 DNA: TGTGCCAGCAGCTTAGGACCGGGACTAGCGGGTGTCACAGATACGCAGTATTTT

J gene: TRBJ2-7
V gene: TRBV6-5
clone size: .
D gene: TRBD1
CDR3 protein: CASRETGAYEQYF
CDR3 DNA: TGTGCCAGCAGGGAGACAGGGGCCTACGAGCAGTACTTC

J gene: TRBJ2-5
V gene: TRBV6-1
clone size: .
D gene: .
CDR3 protein: CTSRAAVRAVGTQYF
CDR3 DNA: TGTACCAGCAGGGCTGCTGTGAGGGCAGTAGGGACCCAGTACTTC

J gene: TRBJ2-7
V gene: TRBV29-1
clone size: few
D gene: .
CDR3 protein: CSVFNYEQYF
CDR3 DNA: TGCAGCGTCTTCAACTACGAGCAGTACTTC

J gene: TRBJ2-3
V gene: TRBV5-5
clone size: .
D gene: TRBD2
CDR3 protein: CASSYSGNAGRADTQYF
CDR3 DNA: TGTGCCAGCAGCTATTCGGGTAATGCGGGGAGGGCCGATACGCAGTATTTT

J gene: TRBJ2-1
V gene: TRBV12-3/TRBV12-4
clone size: .
D gene: TRBD1
CDR3 protein: CASTRDTGGSNEQFF
CDR3 DNA: TGTGCCAGCACTCGCGATACAGGGGGCTCAAATGAGCAGTTCTTC

J gene: TRBJ2-1
V gene: TRBV10-3
clone size: .
D gene: .
CDR3 protein: CAKTRTGSYNEQFF
CDR3 DNA: TGTGCCAAAACGAGGACCGGCTCCTACAATGAGCAGTTCTTC

J gene: TRBJ1-4
V gene: TRBV5-1
clone size: .
D gene: TRBD1
CDR3 protein: CASTRQGEEKLFF
CDR3 DNA: TGCGCCAGCACTCGACAGGGAGAGGAAAAACTGTTTTTT

J gene: TRBJ2-3
V gene: TRBV28
clone size: .
D gene: .
CDR3 protein: CASNLGGRDTQYF
CDR3 DNA: TGTGCCAGCAACTTGGGGGGGCGGGATACGCAGTATTTT

J gene: TRBJ2-4
V gene: TRBV27
clone size: few
D gene: TRBD1
CDR3 protein: CASSSGTGVAKNIQYF
CDR3 DNA: TGTGCCAGCAGCTCGGGGACAGGGGTAGCCAAAAACATTCAGTACTTC

J gene: TRBJ2-1
V gene: TRBV24-1
clone size: .
D gene: TRBD1
CDR3 protein: CATSDPRPDRVGSYNEQFF
CDR3 DNA: TGTGCCACCAGTGACCCCCGCCCTGACAGGGTAGGATCCTACAATGAGCAGTTCTTC

J gene: TRBJ2-3
V gene: TRBV12-3/TRBV12-4
clone size: few
D gene: .
CDR3 protein: CASSLARESQGDTQYF
CDR3 DNA: TGTGCCAGCAGTTTAGCCCGCGAGTCCCAAGGGGATACGCAGTATTTT